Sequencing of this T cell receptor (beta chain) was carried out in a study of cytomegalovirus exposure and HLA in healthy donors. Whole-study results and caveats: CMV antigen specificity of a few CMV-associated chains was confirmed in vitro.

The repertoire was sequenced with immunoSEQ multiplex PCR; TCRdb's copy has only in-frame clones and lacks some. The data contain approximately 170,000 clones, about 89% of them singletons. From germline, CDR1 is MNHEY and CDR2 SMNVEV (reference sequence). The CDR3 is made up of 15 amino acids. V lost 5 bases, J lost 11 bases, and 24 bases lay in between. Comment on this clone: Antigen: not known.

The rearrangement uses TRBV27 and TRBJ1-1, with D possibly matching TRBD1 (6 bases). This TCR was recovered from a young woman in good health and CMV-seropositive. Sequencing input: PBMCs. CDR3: CASSQAGAPRGYAFF. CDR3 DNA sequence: TGTGCCAGCAGTCAGGCAGGGGCCCCCCGTGGGTACGCTTTCTTT.